A selection of T cell receptor beta chains follows, all from one sample in a study of human T cells and chemical hapten exposure. TCRdb re-derived calls from the RACE reads in MiXCR, one entry per CDR3 protein. The table lists some 79,000 distinct CDR3 sequences, roughly 7.6% of them singletons, with 1.5% to 1.9% in the top ten. The sample was whole blood, taken in connection with sensitization to the hapten diphenylcyclopropenone (DPC). These receptors came from a woman in her twenties or thirties with alopecia areata. Some clones in this sample may be carry-over from other donors' samples. Both conserved end residues are part of each CDR3. The order of the fields is CDR3 length, clone size, D gene, J gene, V gene, CDR3 DNA, CDR3 protein. A D gene is named only where the DNA matches it firmly. Clone size is given for some rows only: seen once, a few or many times, or a class if the clone is expanded.

cdr3_length: 14; clone_size: many; d_call: TRBD1; j_call: TRBJ1-2; v_call: TRBV5-5; cdr3_nt: TGTGCCAGCAGCTTGGAACAGGGGCACTATGGCTACACCTTC; cdr3_aa: CASSLEQGHYGYTF
cdr3_length: 15; clone_size: .; d_call: TRBD2; j_call: TRBJ2-1; v_call: TRBV19; cdr3_nt: TGTGCCAGTAGTATAGGGGGGGGAAGGAGCAATGAGCAGTTCTTC; cdr3_aa: CASSIGGGRSNEQFF
cdr3_length: 15; clone_size: many; d_call: TRBD1; j_call: TRBJ2-1; v_call: TRBV4-1; cdr3_nt: TGCGCCAGCAGCCAAGACCTGGGACAGATCAATGAGCAGTTCTTC; cdr3_aa: CASSQDLGQINEQFF
cdr3_length: 18; clone_size: many; d_call: TRBD1; j_call: TRBJ2-3; v_call: TRBV5-1; cdr3_nt: TGCGCCAGCCGGGGGACAGGGGATCGTCGGGGCGGCACAGATACGCAGTATTTT; cdr3_aa: CASRGTGDRRGGTDTQYF
cdr3_length: 16; clone_size: few; d_call: TRBD1; j_call: TRBJ1-1; v_call: TRBV6-1; cdr3_nt: TGTGCCAGCAGAACCGGGACAGGGGTTGGAGGCACTGAAGCTTTCTTT; cdr3_aa: CASRTGTGVGGTEAFF
cdr3_length: 14; clone_size: many; d_call: .; j_call: TRBJ2-1; v_call: TRBV9; cdr3_nt: TGTGCCAGCAGCGAGGGGACTCCTCCAAATGAGCAGTTCTTC; cdr3_aa: CASSEGTPPNEQFF
cdr3_length: 15; clone_size: .; d_call: .; j_call: TRBJ1-2; v_call: TRBV5-1; cdr3_nt: TGCGCCAGCAGCTTGGCCACCGGGGCAAACTATGGCTACACCTTC; cdr3_aa: CASSLATGANYGYTF
cdr3_length: 15; clone_size: many; d_call: TRBD1; j_call: TRBJ2-3; v_call: TRBV2; cdr3_nt: TGTGCCAGCAGGGTAGGACAGGGGGCGAAAGATACGCAGTATTTT; cdr3_aa: CASRVGQGAKDTQYF
cdr3_length: 13; clone_size: many; d_call: .; j_call: TRBJ1-5; v_call: TRBV6-5; cdr3_nt: TGTGCCACAGGAGGGGGGACGCATCAGCCCCAGCATTTT; cdr3_aa: CATGGGTHQPQHF
cdr3_length: 13; clone_size: .; d_call: .; j_call: TRBJ2-3; v_call: TRBV10-3; cdr3_nt: TGTGCCATCAGTGATGCCGGGCCCGATACGCAGTATTTT; cdr3_aa: CAISDAGPDTQYF
cdr3_length: 14; clone_size: .; d_call: .; j_call: TRBJ1-1; v_call: TRBV7-9; cdr3_nt: TGTGCCAGCAGCTCCATCCTACAGGAGTCTGAAGCTTTCTTT; cdr3_aa: CASSSILQESEAFF
cdr3_length: 16; clone_size: many; d_call: .; j_call: TRBJ1-1; v_call: TRBV7-2; cdr3_nt: TGTGCCAGCAGCTTACCCCCGGACACACTGAACACTGAAGCTTTCTTT; cdr3_aa: CASSLPPDTLNTEAFF
cdr3_length: 14; clone_size: few; d_call: TRBD2; j_call: TRBJ2-5; v_call: TRBV7-3; cdr3_nt: TGTGCCAGCAGCTCAACTAGCGCGGAAGAGACCCAGTACTTC; cdr3_aa: CASSSTSAEETQYF
cdr3_length: 12; clone_size: few; d_call: .; j_call: TRBJ1-1; v_call: TRBV19; cdr3_nt: TGTGCCAGTAGTACAGAGAACACTGAAGCTTTCTTT; cdr3_aa: CASSTENTEAFF
cdr3_length: 13; clone_size: many; d_call: .; j_call: TRBJ2-3; v_call: TRBV6-4; cdr3_nt: TGTGCCAGCAGTGACTCTGACACAGATACGCAGTATTTT; cdr3_aa: CASSDSDTDTQYF
cdr3_length: 15; clone_size: many; d_call: .; j_call: TRBJ2-1; v_call: TRBV6-5; cdr3_nt: TGTGCCAGCAGTTACTCAGCGGGCTCCTACAATGAGCAGTTCTTC; cdr3_aa: CASSYSAGSYNEQFF
cdr3_length: 14; clone_size: few; d_call: TRBD1; j_call: TRBJ2-5; v_call: TRBV5-6; cdr3_nt: TGTGCCAGCAGACCCGGACAGGGTGTAGAGACCCAGTACTTC; cdr3_aa: CASRPGQGVETQYF
cdr3_length: 16; clone_size: .; d_call: TRBD1; j_call: TRBJ1-5; v_call: TRBV7-8; cdr3_nt: TGTGCCAGCAGCTTAGCTGAGCGGCAGGGGGATCAGCCCCAGCATTTT; cdr3_aa: CASSLAERQGDQPQHF
cdr3_length: 12; clone_size: many; d_call: .; j_call: TRBJ1-1; v_call: TRBV13; cdr3_nt: TGTGCCAGCAGCCTAGGGGACGTTGAAGCTTTCTTT; cdr3_aa: CASSLGDVEAFF
cdr3_length: 13; clone_size: many; d_call: TRBD1; j_call: TRBJ2-5; v_call: TRBV29-1; cdr3_nt: TGCAGCGTTTTGGGACAGGGGGGAGAGACCCAGTACTTC; cdr3_aa: CSVLGQGGETQYF
cdr3_length: 13; clone_size: .; d_call: .; j_call: TRBJ1-1; v_call: TRBV5-1; cdr3_nt: TGCGCCAGCAGCTGGGCCGGCGACACTGAAGCTTTCTTT; cdr3_aa: CASSWAGDTEAFF
cdr3_length: 15; clone_size: few; d_call: TRBD1; j_call: TRBJ1-5; v_call: TRBV6-1; cdr3_nt: TGTGCCAGCAGGTTTACCGGGACAGGGCATCAGCCCCAGCATTTT; cdr3_aa: CASRFTGTGHQPQHF
cdr3_length: 11; clone_size: many; d_call: .; j_call: TRBJ2-3; v_call: TRBV14; cdr3_nt: TGTGCCAGCAGCCATGCAGATACGCAGTATTTT; cdr3_aa: CASSHADTQYF
cdr3_length: 12; clone_size: many; d_call: .; j_call: TRBJ1-1; v_call: TRBV29-1; cdr3_nt: TGCAGCCCTAGGGGGGGTAGCACTGAAGCTTTCTTT; cdr3_aa: CSPRGGSTEAFF
cdr3_length: 15; clone_size: many; d_call: TRBD1; j_call: TRBJ1-1; v_call: TRBV7-9; cdr3_nt: TGTGCCAGCAGCTCACGACAGGGGGCGGGTACTGAAGCTTTCTTT; cdr3_aa: CASSSRQGAGTEAFF
cdr3_length: 13; clone_size: many; d_call: .; j_call: TRBJ2-7; v_call: TRBV7-9; cdr3_nt: TGTGCCAGCAGCCTTGAGTCCGGGCGCGAGCAGTACTTC; cdr3_aa: CASSLESGREQYF
cdr3_length: 12; clone_size: many; d_call: .; j_call: TRBJ2-1; v_call: TRBV12-3/TRBV12-4; cdr3_nt: TGTGCCAGCAGTTTTGCCGGGAATGAGCAGTTCTTC; cdr3_aa: CASSFAGNEQFF
cdr3_length: 13; clone_size: many; d_call: .; j_call: TRBJ2-7; v_call: TRBV5-1; cdr3_nt: TGCGCCAGCAGCTTGGGGGCTTGGGACGAGCAGTACTTC; cdr3_aa: CASSLGAWDEQYF